Here is one T cell receptor (beta chain) with its context. This clonotype was counted ten times or more. Its antigen is unknown. Base qualities are missing; no much larger clone stands one base away. The data derive from a study of T cells in Graves' hyperthyroidism and ophthalmopathy (dated by TCRdb to between 2018 and 2021). Study-wide context: Peripheral blood was collected at initial diagnosis, before any treatment. TCR V-J signatures able to tell the groups apart were searched for in a discovery cohort of more than 90 patients, of whom more than 40 had Graves' ophthalmopathy and roughly 58 had stable Graves' hyperthyroidism. Whether ophthalmopathy could be predicted prospectively was tested in an independent validation cohort made up of 18 to 20 hyperthyroidism patients plus 17 patients who later progressed to ophthalmopathy. The roughly 94 discovery patients were randomly divided into training and test sets at a 7:3 ratio. In addition, the study compared T-cell repertoires in thyroid tissue and in blood from roughly 6 Graves' hyperthyroidism patients. After blood sampling, hyperthyroidism patients were treated with methimazole at a starting dose of 30 mg daily, and ophthalmopathy patients were treated with high-dose intravenous methylprednisolone. The paper reports TCR Vbeta CDR3 sequencing of 140 or so peripheral blood samples: some 44 ophthalmopathy, fewer than 80 hyperthyroidism and approximately 17 progressor patients.

Amplification of TCR beta CDR3 regions was carried out from RNA transcripts. For the first round of RT-PCR on the TCR CDR3, the HTBI primer set was used together with the Qiagen OneStep RT-PCR kit. Libraries were constructed in a second round of multiplex PCR, after which size selection and purification were performed. Paired-end sequencing of the libraries was performed with 100 bp reads on an Illumina HiSeq2000. As for the original processing: SOAPnuke was used to process the raw data, throwing out any read that contained adapters or uncalled bases, had a mean Phred below 15, or lacked an exact constant-primer or identifier match. High-quality paired reads were merged using COPE v1.2.5, and each unique nucleotide sequence was defined as a clonotype. MiTCR v1.1 was used to align the clonotypes against IMGT TRBV, TRBD and TRBJ reference segments. Analysis was restricted to V-J combinations with a frequency above 0.0001, which covered roughly 99% of repertoires. A TCS score was defined as the ratio between F50 (clonal expansion) and ExV (chaos), using BLOSUM62-based TCRdist between CDR3 peptides within each V-J. Welch's t-statistics and random forest reduced 500 to 650 V-J features to under 15, which were used in a naive Bayes classifier (R e1071). TCRdb reanalyzed the raw reads on its own, using fastp at Q25 for trimming and MiXCR for clone calling, and kept in-frame beta chains. Each record represents a unique CDR3 protein, reported with the most common genes and DNA among its rows. The V and J calls shown here were made by TCRdb, not taken from the authors' results. The sample records around 520,000 distinct CDR3 sequences, roughly 15% of which are singletons. The ten largest clones take up over 11% of the sample.

The full study reports these points: A model built on a 13 V-J signature distinguished ophthalmopathy from stable hyperthyroidism, reaching around 90% sensitivity and about 81% specificity in cross-validation and 80%/75% in testing. Sample size was not statistically predetermined, and blinding of investigators to group allocation was not performed. In validation, the model predicted progression to ophthalmopathy a median of around 6.5 months before onset, with approximately 70% sensitivity and about 75% specificity. Most expanded thyroid clonotypes (frequency above 0.001) were also detected in blood, suggesting blood repertoires may reflect thyroid immune responses.

From its cysteine to its phenylalanine, the CDR3 spans 16 amino acids. The only DNA kept is the CDR3, 48 bases in frame from the first base. Cut back by 3 bases and 7 bases, the V and J ends lie 21 bases apart. Looking up the germline V gene yields CDR1 SNHLY and CDR2 FYNNEI. Stable Graves' hyperthyroidism was defined as no progression to ophthalmopathy during 18 months of follow-up. Hyperthyroidism patients were newly diagnosed, with disease duration under 2 months, and aged 18 to 65 years. Exclusion was applied to patients with uncontrolled infections, other autoimmune diseases, pregnancy or lactation. Diagnoses were based on clinical symptoms, serum thyroxine and TRAb, thyroid ultrasound and orbital computed tomography. Ficoll-Paque density gradient centrifugation was used to isolate PBMCs from about 9 ml of fresh peripheral blood. Total RNA was extracted using Trizol reagent, and RNA quality was assessed on an Agilent 2100 Bioanalyzer.

The source of this sequence is a woman in her thirties or forties with Graves' hyperthyroidism. Recombination joined TRBV2 with TRBJ2-5; the D gene is not confidently resolved. Sequencing was performed on blood. The DNA sequence is as follows: TGTGCCAGCAGTGATCGGCCAGTTTCACCAGTTGGGACCCAGTACTTC. This encodes CASSDRPVSPVGTQYF. The entire variable domain, with the stretches around the CDR3 drawn from the reference TRBV2 and TRBJ2-5 proteins, is EPEVTQTPSHQVTQMGQEVILRCVPISNHLYFYWYRQILGQKVEFLVSFYNNEISEKSEIFDDQFSVERPDGSNFTLKIRSTKLEDSAMYFCASSDRPVSPVGTQYFGPGTRLLVL.